The TCR beta chain described here comes from a study of shared clonotypes between healthy human individuals. V trimming: 3 bases; J trimming: 6 bases; junction bases outside the gene matches: 7. This CDR3 comprises 14 residues. Germline CDR1 WSHSY, CDR2 SAAADI. Whole-study results and caveats: Represented genetic and exposure-history diversity was restricted by having few donors. Rarefaction showed that sequencing of sorted subsets was incomplete (despite large depth).

Naivety among CD8 cells was defined by CD45RO negativity and positive CCR7 selection, thereby excluding terminally differentiated effector memory CD45RA+ cells. A note on this clone: Its target is not known.

Execution of the assay was at deep level. The input for sorted-subset replicate PCRs was approximately 210 ng DNA, 30,000 or so T cell genomes. TCRdb keeps only in-frame clones here, not all; method: immunoSEQ multiplex PCR. The repertoire has under 1 million clones, about 92% of them found once; the top ten carry 20% to 30%. The chain joins TRBV10-2 to TRBJ2-7; the match to TRBD1 covers 8 bases. The receptor comes from a man aged 30 to 39 in good health. Sequencing was done on a sample of naive CD8+ T cells sorted from blood. In DNA, the CDR3 is TGCGCCAGCAGTGAAACGGGACAGGCGGGCGAGCAGTACTTC. Translating it yields CASSETGQAGEQYF.